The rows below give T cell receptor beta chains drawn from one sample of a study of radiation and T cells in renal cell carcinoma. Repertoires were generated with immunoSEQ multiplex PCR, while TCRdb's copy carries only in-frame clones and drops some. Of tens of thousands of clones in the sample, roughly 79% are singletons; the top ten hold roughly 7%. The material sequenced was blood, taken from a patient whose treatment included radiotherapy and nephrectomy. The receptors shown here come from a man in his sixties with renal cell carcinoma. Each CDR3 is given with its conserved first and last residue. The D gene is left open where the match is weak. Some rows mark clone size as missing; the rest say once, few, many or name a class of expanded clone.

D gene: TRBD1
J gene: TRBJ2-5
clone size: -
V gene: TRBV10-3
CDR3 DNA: TGTGCCATCAGAAGGCAGGGGGTTCAAGAGACCCAGTACTTC
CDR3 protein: CAIRRQGVQETQYF

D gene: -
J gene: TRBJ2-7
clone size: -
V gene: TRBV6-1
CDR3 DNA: TGTGCCAGTTTGGGGGGACTTCCCTACGAGCAGTACTTC
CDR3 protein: CASLGGLPYEQYF

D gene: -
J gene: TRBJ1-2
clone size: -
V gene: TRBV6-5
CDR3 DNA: TGTGCCAGCAGTCTCACCGGGGTTAACTATGGCTACACCTTC
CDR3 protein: CASSLTGVNYGYTF

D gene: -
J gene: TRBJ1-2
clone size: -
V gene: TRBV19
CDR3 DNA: TGTGCCAGTAGCCCCTTCGGCAGGGGCGCGAACTATGGCTACACCTTC
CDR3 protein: CASSPFGRGANYGYTF

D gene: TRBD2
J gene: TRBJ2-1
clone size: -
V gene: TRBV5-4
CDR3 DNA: TGTGCCAGCAGCCTCCCTTTAGCGGGAAAGGGAAGTGAGCAGTTCTTC
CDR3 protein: CASSLPLAGKGSEQFF

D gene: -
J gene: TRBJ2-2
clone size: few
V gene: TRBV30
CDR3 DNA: TGTGCCTGGGCCCCGACAGTCGGGGAGCTGTTTTTT
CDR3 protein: CAWAPTVGELFF

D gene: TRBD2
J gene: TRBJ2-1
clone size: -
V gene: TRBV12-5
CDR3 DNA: TGTGCTAGTGGTTTTTCCGGGAGGGGTGACGGCAATGAGCAGTTCTTC
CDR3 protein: CASGFSGRGDGNEQFF

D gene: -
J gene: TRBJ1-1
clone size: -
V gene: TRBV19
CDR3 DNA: TGTGCCAGTAGTATCAAAGGGGCCCTGAGCACTGAAGCTTTCTTT
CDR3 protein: CASSIKGALSTEAFF

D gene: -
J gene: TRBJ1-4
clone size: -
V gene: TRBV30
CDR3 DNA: TGTGCCTGGAGTGTAGGAGGACCGCTAGGGGAAAAACTGTTTTTT
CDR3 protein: CAWSVGGPLGEKLFF

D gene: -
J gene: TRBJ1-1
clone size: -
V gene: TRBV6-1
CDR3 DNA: TGTGCCAGCAGGGCGACAGGGAACACTGAAGCTTTCTTT
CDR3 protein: CASRATGNTEAFF

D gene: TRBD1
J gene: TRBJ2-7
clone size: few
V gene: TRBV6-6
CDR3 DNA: TGTGCCAGCAGTTACTCGTCCGGACAGGGCTACGAGCAGTACTTC
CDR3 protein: CASSYSSGQGYEQYF

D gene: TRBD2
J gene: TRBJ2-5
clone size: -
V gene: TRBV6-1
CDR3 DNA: TGTGCCAGCAGTGGACTAGCATCGATTCTACAGACCCAGTACTTC
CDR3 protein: CASSGLASILQTQYF

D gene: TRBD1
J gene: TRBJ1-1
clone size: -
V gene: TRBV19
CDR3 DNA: TGTGCCAGTAGTCCCCGGGGACAGGGTTATGAAGCTTTCTTT
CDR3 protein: CASSPRGQGYEAFF

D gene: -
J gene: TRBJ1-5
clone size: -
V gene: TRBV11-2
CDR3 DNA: TGTGCCAGCAGCTTAGACAGGGGAGAGCCCCAGCATTTT
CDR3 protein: CASSLDRGEPQHF

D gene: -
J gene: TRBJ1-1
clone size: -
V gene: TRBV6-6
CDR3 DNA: TGTGCCAGCAGTGCCACAGGGGAAGCTTTCTTT
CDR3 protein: CASSATGEAFF

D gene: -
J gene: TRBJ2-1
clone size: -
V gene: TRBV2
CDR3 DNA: TGTGCCAGCAGTCCTAGTAGATCCTACAATGAGCAGTTCTTC
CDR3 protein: CASSPSRSYNEQFF

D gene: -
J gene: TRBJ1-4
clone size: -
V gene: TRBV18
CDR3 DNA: TGTGCCAGCTCACCTCCACCTGGGGGGGAAAAACTGTTTTTT
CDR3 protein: CASSPPPGGEKLFF

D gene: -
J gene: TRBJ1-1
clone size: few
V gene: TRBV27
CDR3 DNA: TGTGCCAGCAGTCCCGCCCTTAGGGCTGAAGCTTTCTTT
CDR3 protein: CASSPALRAEAFF

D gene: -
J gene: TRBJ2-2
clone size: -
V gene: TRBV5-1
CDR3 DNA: TGCGCCAGCAGCAGAACAGGGCCGGGAACCGGGGAGCTGTTTTTT
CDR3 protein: CASSRTGPGTGELFF

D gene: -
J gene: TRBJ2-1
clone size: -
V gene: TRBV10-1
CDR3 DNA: TGCGCCAGCAGTGAGTCAGGGGTATCCTACAATGAGCAGTTCTTC
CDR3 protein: CASSESGVSYNEQFF